One and the same sample provided the 13 T cell receptor beta chains below, sequenced in a study of T cell repertoires in cytomegalovirus infection. MiXCR, run by TCRdb on the reads, gives a single entry per CDR3 protein. The repertoire includes about 890,000 distinct CDR3 sequences, 31% of them detected once, and roughly 12% sits in the top ten. Their target antigens are unknown. The material sequenced was cultured CD8+ T cells from PBMCs, taken from culture after CMV antigen stimulation. The receptors shown here come from a human donor in good health (CMV status not recorded). Some clones in this sample may be carry-over from other donors' samples.

The chain combines TRBV11-1 with TRBJ2-5, with 8 bases that match TRBD1. Losses at the gene ends were 4 bases for V and 5 bases for J; bases not matched to a gene: 12. The CDR3 sequence is 16 residues long. Germline CDR1 reads SGHAT; CDR2 reads FQDESV (reference sequence). The CDR3: CASSSEGAGGMETQYF. In nucleotides, the CDR3 is TGTGCCAGCAGCTCCGAGGGGGCAGGGGGCATGGAGACCCAGTACTTC. Together with reference TRBV11-1 and TRBJ2-5, the CDR3 gives the full variable domain: EAEVAQSPRYKITEKSQAVAFWCDPISGHATLYWYRQILGQGPELLVQFQDESVVDDSQLPKDRFSAERLKGVDSTLKIQPAELGDSAMYLCASSSEGAGGMETQYFGPGTRLLVL.

This clonotype appeared many times. The chain combines TRBV7-8 with TRBJ1-2; no reliable D call. The V end lost 6 bases, the J end lost 4 bases, and 6 bases lay between the germline ends. The CDR3 is 11 amino acids. Per the germline V gene, CDR1 is SGHVS and CDR2 is FQNEAQ. CDR3 loop: CASRGFYGYTF. CDR3 nucleotides: TGTGCCAGCAGGGGTTTCTATGGCTACACCTTC. The complete variable domain, with remaining parts taken from reference TRBV7-8 and TRBJ1-2, reads GAGVSQSPRYKVAKRGQDVALRCDPISGHVSLFWYQQALGQGPEFLTYFQNEAQLDKSGLPSDRFFAERPEGSVSTLKIQRTQQEDSAVYLCASRGFYGYTFGSGTRLTVV.

As regards this clonotype: Mismatch with germline at one junction end may stem from a read error. The V gene is TRBV9, the J gene TRBJ1-4; 8 nucleotides agree with TRBD1. The CDR3 extends over 16 amino acids. Germline CDR1 and CDR2: SGDLS and YYNGEE. The DNA of the CDR3 is TGTGCCAGCAGCGTGCATACAGGGGGTGTTATTGAAAAGCTGTTTTTT. Protein product: CASSVHTGGVIEKLFF.

The V gene is TRBV10-3, the J gene TRBJ1-5; D is unclear. The germline V gene has CDR1 ENHRY and CDR2 SYGVKD. Trimming stripped 0 bases from V and 3 bases from J, with 6 bases between. This CDR3 is 14 amino acids long. The CDR3 here is CAISESSINQPQHF. The CDR3 nucleotides read TGTGCCATCAGTGAGTCAAGTATCAATCAGCCCCAGCATTTT.

The genes are TRBV12-3 or TRBV12-4 and TRBJ1-1; possibly TRBD1 for D (5 bases). This CDR3 contains 13 residues. The V and J ends lost 6 bases and 7 bases respectively, with 15 bases between them. The CDR3 region is CASSRPGTHEAFF. CDR3 sequence (DNA): TGTGCCAGCAGCCGCCCCGGGACGCATGAAGCTTTCTTT.

The table lists this clonotype with a few counts. The gene calls are TRBV6-2 or TRBV6-3 and TRBJ2-3, with D perhaps matching TRBD1 (6 bases). The CDR3 sequence is 13 residues long. Trimming took 5 bases from V and 4 from J, leaving 10 bases between them. CDR1 is MNHEY and CDR2 is SVGEGT in the germline V gene. The CDR3 nucleotides read TGTGCCAGCAGTATAACAGGGCCAGATACGCAGTATTTT. Translating gives CASSITGPDTQYF.

This clonotype was detected a few times. CDR3 protein: CASSELELNTEAFF. The DNA of the CDR3 is TGCGCCAGCAGTGAGCTTGAGTTGAACACTGAAGCTTTCTTT. The chain employs TRBV10-2 and TRBJ1-1; no clear D. With 2 bases removed from V and 0 bases from J, the gap between germline ends came to 7 bases. Germline CDR1 is WSHSY and CDR2 is SAAADI. The CDR3 is made up of 14 amino acids.

This clonotype occurred many times. V and J are TRBV7-9 and TRBJ1-1, with D possibly TRBD1 on 6 matching bases. The CDR3 covers 16 residues. In germline, CDR1 is SEHNR, CDR2 FQNEAQ (reference sequence). Trimming cost V 3 bases and J 0 bases, with 14 bases left between them. For the CDR3, the DNA is TGTGCCAGCAGCTTCGCGGGACATCTCATGAACACTGAAGCTTTCTTT. Amino acids: CASSFAGHLMNTEAFF.

A remark on this clonotype: The junction departs from germline at one end; a sequencing error may be responsible. The V call is TRBV5-1, the J call TRBJ1-4, with D hard to call. Germline loops: CDR1 SGHRS, CDR2 YFSETQ. This CDR3 has 17 amino acids. In DNA, the CDR3 is TGCGCCAACAGCTTGAGTTATTCCGGCAGCGACAATGAAAAACTGTTTTTT. Protein: CANSLSYSGSDNEKLFF.

The V and J genes are TRBV7-9 and TRBJ2-1, with 9 nucleotides matching TRBD2. CDR1 is SEHNR, CDR2 FQNEAQ, per germline (reference sequence). This CDR3 region has 19 residues. V trimming: 5 bases; J trimming: 0 bases; junction bases outside the gene matches: 14. CDR3 bases: TGTGCCAGCAGCCCATTAAGGGCTAGCGGGGCGAGCTCCTACAATGAGCAGTTCTTC. This codes for CASSPLRASGASSYNEQFF.

The chain carries TRBV19 and TRBJ1-1; the D is unclear. V lost 5 bases, J lost 2 bases, and 9 bases lay in between. The CDR3 runs 13 residues. Germline V lookup: CDR1 LNHDA, CDR2 SQIVND (reference sequence). The CDR3 spells CASSLTINTEAFF. Written as DNA, the CDR3 is TGTGCCAGTAGTTTGACGATCAACACTGAAGCTTTCTTT.

The rearrangement links TRBV10-3 to TRBJ1-6; 8 bases are shared with TRBD1. Germline V gene data show CDR1 as ENHRY and CDR2 as SYGVKD. The CDR3 loop spans 15 amino acids. V was clipped by 6 bases and J by 11 bases; unmatched bases: 12. The CDR3 region is CAISETGTGEPPLHF. For the CDR3, the DNA is TGTGCCATCAGCGAAACCGGGACAGGTGAGCCACCCCTCCACTTT.

This clonotype was seen a few times. This rearrangement joins TRBV19 to TRBJ2-1, with 7 bases matching TRBD2. Trimming at V came to 4 bases and at J to 4 bases, leaving 4 bases not matched to a gene. The CDR3 loop spans 14 amino acids. The germline V gene has CDR1 LNHDA and CDR2 SQIVND (reference sequence). CDR3 nucleotides: TGTGCCAGTAGTACCGGGGGGTGGTACAATGAGCAGTTCTTC. Protein: CASSTGGWYNEQFF.